The clone carrying this T cell receptor beta chain was recorded only once. Its specificity is unknown. The record originates from a study of shared clonotypes between healthy human individuals. The wider study: The study drew on a couple of women and three men aged 18 to 49 as donors. For every donor, three CD4 naive, three CD4 memory, two CD8 naive and one CD8 memory plates were used. Points from the study as a whole: Among non-shared clonotypes, generation probabilities were lower than among those shared by all four donors. Exclusively blood specimens were collected; tissue repertoires likely differ.

Germline V lookup: CDR1 SSHAT, CDR2 FNYEAQ (reference sequence). Between the trimmed V and J ends, which lost 0 bases and 5 bases, there was a span of 13 bases. This CDR3 has 15 residues. Clones were sequenced by immunoSEQ multiplex PCR, and TCRdb holds only the in-frame ones, with some missing. The repertoire holds some 1,600,000 clones, with roughly 98% as singletons. This chain uses TRBV7-7 with TRBJ2-5; D may be TRBD1 (5 bases). This clonotype was sampled from a man aged 30-40 years in good health. Sequenced sample: naive CD4+ T cells sorted from blood. The subset is: CD45RA+ positively selected. The DNA of the CDR3 is TGTGCCAGCAGCTTAGCGGGGCAGGGCGGCGAGACCCAGTACTTC. Its protein is CASSLAGQGGETQYF.